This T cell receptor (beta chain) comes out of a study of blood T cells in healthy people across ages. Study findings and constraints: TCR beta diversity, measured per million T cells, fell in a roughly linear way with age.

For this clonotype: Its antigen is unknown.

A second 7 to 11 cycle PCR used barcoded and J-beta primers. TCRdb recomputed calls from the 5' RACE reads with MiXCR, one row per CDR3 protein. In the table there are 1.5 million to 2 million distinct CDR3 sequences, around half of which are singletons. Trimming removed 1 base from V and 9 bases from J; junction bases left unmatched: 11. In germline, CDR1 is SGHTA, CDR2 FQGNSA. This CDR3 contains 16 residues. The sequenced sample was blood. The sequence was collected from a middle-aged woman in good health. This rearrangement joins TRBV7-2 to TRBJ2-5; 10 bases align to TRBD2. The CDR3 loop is CASSLVALAGDVAQYF. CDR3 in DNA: TGTGCCAGCAGCTTAGTAGCCCTAGCGGGGGACGTGGCCCAGTACTTC.